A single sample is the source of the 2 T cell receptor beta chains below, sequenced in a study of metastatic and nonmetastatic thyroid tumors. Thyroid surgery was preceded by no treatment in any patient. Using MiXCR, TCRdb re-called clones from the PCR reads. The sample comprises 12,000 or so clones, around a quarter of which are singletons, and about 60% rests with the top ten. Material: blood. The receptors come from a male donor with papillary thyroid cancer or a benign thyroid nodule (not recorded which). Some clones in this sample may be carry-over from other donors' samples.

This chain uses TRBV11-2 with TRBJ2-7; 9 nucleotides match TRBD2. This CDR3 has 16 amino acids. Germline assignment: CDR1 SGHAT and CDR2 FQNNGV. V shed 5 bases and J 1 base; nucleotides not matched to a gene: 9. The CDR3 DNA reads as TGTGCCAGCAGCCCGCTCAGCGGGAGGAGGTCCTACGAGCAGTACTTC. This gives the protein CASSPLSGRRSYEQYF.

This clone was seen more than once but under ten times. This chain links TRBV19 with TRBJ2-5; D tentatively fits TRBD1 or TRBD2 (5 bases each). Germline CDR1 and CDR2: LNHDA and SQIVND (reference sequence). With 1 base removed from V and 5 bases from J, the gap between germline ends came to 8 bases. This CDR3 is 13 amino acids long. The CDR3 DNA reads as TGTGCCAGTAGTATAGGGGACGGGGAGACCCAGTACTTC. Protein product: CASSIGDGETQYF.